A single sample gave rise to the 21 T cell receptor beta chains below, sequenced in a study of blood T cell repertoires in COVID-19. Data came from immunoSEQ multiplex PCR; TCRdb stores just in-frame clones and leaves some out. This sample yields fewer than 300,000 clones, of which more than 75% are seen a single time; under 2.5% belongs to the top ten. The sequenced material came from peripheral blood. These receptors were taken from a woman in her fifties or sixties with acute or convalescent COVID-19.

This chain joins TRBV19 and TRBJ1-1; D uncertain. Trimming left V 2 bases short and J 5 bases short, with 15 bases between. Germline CDR1 is LNHDA and CDR2 is SQIVND (reference sequence). The CDR3 is 15 amino acids. The CDR3 bases are TGTGCCAGTAGTATACGAACCGGGAGTCGAACTGAAGCTTTCTTT. Encoded protein: CASSIRTGSRTEAFF. Looking up the rest from reference TRBV19 and TRBJ1-1 gives the full variable domain: DGGITQSPKYLFRKEGQNVTLSCEQNLNHDAMYWYRQDPGQGLRLIYYSQIVNDFQKGDIAEGYSVSREKKESFPLTVTSAQKNPTAFYLCASSIRTGSRTEAFFGQGTRLTVV.

The chain joins TRBV24-1 to TRBJ1-1, with no clear D. Germline CDR1 reads KGHDR; CDR2 reads SFDVKD. The CDR3 runs 13 residues. The V end lost 9 bases, the J end lost 1 base, and 11 bases lay between the germline ends. The chain's CDR3 is CATAGGSNTEAFF. The CDR3 nucleotides are TGTGCCACCGCCGGCGGGTCGAACACTGAAGCTTTCTTT.

The chain recombines TRBV5-6 with TRBJ2-5; 8 bases line up with TRBD2. V was pared by 0 bases and J by 5 bases, with 12 bases of the junction left unmatched. CDR3 length: 17 amino acids. CDR1 and CDR2 from the germline V gene are SGHDT and YYEEEE. CDR3 sequence (DNA): TGTGCCAGCAGCTTGGTCACGGGGGGGCGTGTGAGGGAGACCCAGTACTTC. Translated, it gives CASSLVTGGRVRETQYF.

The V call is TRBV6-6, the J call TRBJ1-2; TRBD1 matches 7 bases. The CDR3 has 13 residues. In germline, CDR1 is MNHNY, CDR2 SVGAGI (reference sequence). V lost 2 bases and J lost 7; bases outside the gene matches: 4. CDR3 DNA sequence: TGTGCCAGCAGTTACGTTGCAGGGGGTGGCTACACCTTC. Protein: CASSYVAGGGYTF.

The J gene is TRBJ1-2, the V gene TRBV28; D uncertain. V was shortened by 2 bases and J by 0 bases, with 7 bases between the two germline ends. CDR3 length equals 14 residues. Germline lookup yields CDR1 MDHEN and CDR2 SYDVKM. The DNA of the CDR3 is TGTGCCAGCAGTTTAAGGGAGTCTAACTATGGCTACACCTTC. Its translation: CASSLRESNYGYTF.

This clone was recorded only once. The CDR3 DNA sequence: TGTGCCAGCAGTCAGGAGGCCGTATCTTCACCCCTCCACTTT. Amino acid sequence: CASSQEAVSSPLHF. This chain links TRBV6-4 with TRBJ1-6; D gene uncertain. Between the trimmed V and J ends, which lost 5 bases and 9 bases, there was a span of 14 bases. Looked up from germline, CDR1 is MRHNA and CDR2 is SNTAGT. CDR3 length: 14 amino acids.

The chain recombines TRBV28 with TRBJ2-7; the D gene is possibly TRBD2 (6 bases). The CDR3 runs to 12 residues. Trimming took off 6 bases at V and 6 bases at J, with 12 bases between the two ends. Germline V gene data show CDR1 as MDHEN and CDR2 as SYDVKM. The CDR3 here is CASRPGVFEQYF. Here the CDR3 DNA reads TGTGCCAGCAGGCCGGGAGTATTCGAGCAGTACTTC.

The V and J genes are TRBV4-2 and TRBJ1-5; TRBD1 might be the D (6 bases). There are 19 residues in the CDR3. Per the germline V gene, CDR1 is LGHNA and CDR2 is YNFKEQ. The V end was cut by 3 bases, the J end by 2 bases, with 23 bases between. The CDR3: CASSQPTGRYGHGNQPQHF. CDR3 nucleotide sequence: TGTGCCAGCAGCCAGCCTACAGGGCGGTATGGTCACGGCAATCAGCCCCAGCATTTT.

In regard to this clone: The same CDR3 also results from other DNA sequences found in this sample. This chain connects TRBV7-9 to TRBJ1-1, with a possible D match to TRBD1 (5 bases). CDR3 length: 13 amino acids. The germline V gene has CDR1 SEHNR and CDR2 FQNEAQ (reference sequence). Trimming took 3 bases from V and 0 from J, leaving 5 bases between them. Here the CDR3 DNA reads TGTGCCAGCAGCTTGACAGTGAACACTGAAGCTTTCTTT. This gives the protein CASSLTVNTEAFF. Full variable domain (remainder filled in from reference TRBV7-9 and TRBJ1-1): DTGVSQNPRHKITKRGQNVTFRCDPISEHNRLYWYRQTLGQGPEFLTYFQNEAQLEKSRLLSDRFSAERPKGSFSTLEIQRTEQGDSAMYLCASSLTVNTEAFFGQGTRLTVV.

V gene TRBV9 combines with J gene TRBJ1-3; D is perhaps TRBD1 (6 bases). The CDR3 consists of 16 residues. CDR1 SGDLS and CDR2 YYNGEE come from the germline V gene. V was cut by 4 bases and J by 0 bases, with 14 bases left in between. The CDR3 nucleotides read TGTGCCAGCAGCCCCCGGGACAATAACTCTGGAAACACCATATATTTT. Amino acid sequence: CASSPRDNNSGNTIYF. Complete variable domain (other parts from reference TRBV9 and TRBJ1-3): DSGVTQTPKHLITATGQRVTLRCSPRSGDLSVYWYQQSLDQGLQFLIQYYNGEERAKGNILERFSAQQFPDLHSELNLSSLELGDSALYFCASSPRDNNSGNTIYFGEGSWLTVV.

This clone appeared once. CDR3 bases: TGTGCCAGCAGTCTTACTGCGCGCACTGAAGCTTTCTTT. Residues: CASSLTARTEAFF. The chain has TRBV12-3 or TRBV12-4 and TRBJ1-1; D not certain. The CDR3 sequence is 13 residues long. V was pared by 5 bases and J by 4 bases, with 11 bases between.

V is TRBV18 and J is TRBJ2-3, with 10 bases matching TRBD2. Germline trimming cut 3 bases from V and 5 bases from J; bases unmatched to any gene: 5. Germline loops: CDR1 KGHSH, CDR2 LQKENI. The length of the CDR3 is 15 residues. The CDR3, as DNA: TGTGCCAGCTCACCGCTTAGCGGGGGGCGAGATACGCAGTATTTT. It yields the protein CASSPLSGGRDTQYF.

The V gene is TRBV29-1, the J gene TRBJ2-3; TRBD1 is a possible D gene (6 bases). V was trimmed by 7 bases and J by 2 bases, leaving 16 bases between them. The CDR3 spans 14 residues. CDR1 and CDR2 from the germline V gene are SQVTM and ANQGSEA. The CDR3 loop is CSAGGPRLTDTQYF. For the CDR3, the DNA is TGCAGCGCTGGGGGCCCGAGACTCACAGATACGCAGTATTTT.

This sequence joins TRBV27 and TRBJ1-2, with 7 positions matching TRBD1. Trimming cost V 2 bases and J 5 bases; bases outside gene matches: 5. Germline CDR1 reads MNHEY; CDR2 reads SMNVEV (reference sequence). The CDR3 has 14 residues. The CDR3 nucleotides are TGTGCCAGCAGTTTAAAGGGGGCCCGTTATGGCTACACCTTC. Translating gives CASSLKGARYGYTF.

This clone came up a few times. The rearrangement links TRBV24-1 to TRBJ1-2; 8 bases agree with TRBD1. Germline V gene sequence: CDR1 KGHDR, CDR2 SFDVKD. V lost 4 bases, J lost 5 bases, and 17 bases stayed unmatched. The CDR3 covers 18 residues. The CDR3 here is CATSDTGTGGGNLYGYTF. Here the CDR3 DNA reads TGTGCCACCAGTGACACCGGGACAGGAGGCGGGAACCTATATGGCTACACCTTC.

The V gene is TRBV7-8, the J gene TRBJ2-3; D might be TRBD2 (5 bases). The CDR3 runs 14 residues. Germline CDR1 is SGHVS and CDR2 is FQNEAQ. The germline V and J ends were trimmed by 3 bases and 5 bases, with 12 bases remaining between them. For the CDR3, the DNA is TGTGCCAGCAGCTTCTCATTAGGAGGAGATACGCAGTATTTT. It translates to CASSFSLGGDTQYF.

This sequence joins TRBV7-2 and TRBJ1-4; D might be TRBD1 (5 bases). With 1 base removed from V and 8 bases from J, the gap between germline ends came to 11 bases. The CDR3 covers 14 residues. Per germline, CDR1 SGHTA and CDR2 FQGNSA. CDR3 amino acids: CASSLGQQREKLFF. The CDR3 nucleotides read TGTGCCAGCAGCTTAGGACAGCAGAGAGAAAAACTGTTTTTT.

Only a few counts were recorded for this clone. The chain uses TRBV5-1 and TRBJ2-7; no clear D. This CDR3 is built from 15 residues. Trimming cost V 0 bases and J 3 bases, with 13 bases left between them. CDR1 SGHRS and CDR2 YFSETQ come from the germline V gene. CDR3 amino acids: CASSLGADRYYEQYF. The CDR3 DNA follows: TGCGCCAGCAGCTTGGGGGCCGACCGTTACTACGAGCAGTACTTC.

The CDR3 sequence is CASSRDRVGDIQYF. In DNA form, the CDR3 reads TGCGCCAGCAGCCGCGACAGGGTCGGGGACATTCAGTACTTC. The chain uses TRBV5-1 and TRBJ2-4; 7 bases are shared with TRBD1. Trimming cost V 4 bases and J 8 bases; bases outside gene matches: 9. This CDR3 comprises 14 residues. Germline loops: CDR1 SGHRS, CDR2 YFSETQ.

The chain recombines TRBV11-1 with TRBJ1-4; tentative D call: TRBD1 (5 bases). Germline V gene lookup returns CDR1 SGHAT and CDR2 FQDESV (reference sequence). Trimming shortened V by 4 bases and J by 5 bases, and 17 bases separated the two germline ends. CDR3 size: 16 residues. CDR3 sequence: CASSYAYGGGNEKLFF. CDR3 DNA sequence: TGTGCCAGCAGCTACGCCTACGGGGGAGGAAATGAAAAACTGTTTTTT.

V is TRBV7-2 and J is TRBJ1-4; perhaps TRBD1 as D (6 bases). The CDR3 consists of 16 residues. Trimming cost V 4 bases and J 6 bases, with 18 bases left between them. Germline V gives CDR1 SGHTA, CDR2 FQGNSA. The CDR3 reads CASSSHPGTGHEKLFF. The CDR3 DNA follows: TGTGCCAGCAGCTCTCACCCGGGAACAGGGCATGAAAAACTGTTTTTT.